The 30 T cell receptor beta chains below were found in one sample sequenced in a study of tissue T cells after allogeneic stem cell transplantation. The assay was immunoSEQ multiplex PCR, and TCRdb's table has in-frame clones only and misses some. Of 28,000 or so clones listed, about 89% are singletons. The sample in question was blood, obtained before transplantation. These TCRs come from a male donor at least 60 years old who later had graft-versus-host disease after an allogeneic stem cell transplant.

J is TRBJ2-3 and V is TRBV28; D might be TRBD2 (6 bases). Germline lookup yields CDR1 MDHEN and CDR2 SYDVKM. This CDR3 spans 16 amino acids. V shed 8 bases and J shed 2 bases, with 20 bases lying between them. DNA for the CDR3: TGTGCCAGCGTCGGATCCAGGACTATGTACACAGATACGCAGTATTTT. This gives the protein CASVGSRTMYTDTQYF.

This clone was seen just once. The chain recombines TRBV28 with TRBJ1-1, with D unclear. Germline V lookup: CDR1 MDHEN, CDR2 SYDVKM. Trimming took 11 bases from V and 1 from J, leaving 8 bases between them. The CDR3 covers 11 residues. The CDR3 loop is CAAETNTEAFF. The CDR3 coding sequence is TGTGCCGCAGAGACGAACACTGAAGCTTTCTTT.

This rearrangement joins TRBV9 to TRBJ1-1, with unresolved D. Germline CDR1 and CDR2: SGDLS and YYNGEE. The CDR3 is 14 residues long. V gave up 1 base and J gave up 1 base, with 8 bases separating them. The CDR3: CASSVSGRNTEAFF. The DNA of the CDR3 is TGTGCCAGCAGCGTATCGGGCAGGAACACTGAAGCTTTCTTT. Full variable domain (remainder filled in from reference TRBV9 and TRBJ1-1): DSGVTQTPKHLITATGQRVTLRCSPRSGDLSVYWYQQSLDQGLQFLIQYYNGEERAKGNILERFSAQQFPDLHSELNLSSLELGDSALYFCASSVSGRNTEAFFGQGTRLTVV.

V gene TRBV6-5 combines with J gene TRBJ1-3; D ambiguous. In germline, CDR1 is MNHEY, CDR2 SVGAGI. This CDR3 comprises 16 residues. Between the trimmed V and J ends, which lost 3 bases and 0 bases, there was a span of 12 bases. The CDR3 sequence is CASSYLGGNSGNTIYF. As DNA, the CDR3 is TGTGCCAGCAGTTATTTAGGTGGGAACTCTGGAAACACCATATATTTT.

This chain joins TRBV5-4 and TRBJ2-5; a possible D gene is TRBD2 (5 bases). The CDR3 sequence is 15 residues long. V was trimmed by 4 bases and J by 2 bases, leaving 15 bases between them. Germline V gene sequence: CDR1 SGHNT, CDR2 YYREEE (reference sequence). The CDR3 DNA is TGTGCCAGCAGCCTCCCCGGACTCCAACAAGAGACCCAGTACTTC. Its translation is CASSLPGLQQETQYF. The variable domain in full, with the rest retrieved from reference TRBV5-4 and TRBJ2-5, is ETGVTQSPTHLIKTRGQQVTLRCSSQSGHNTVSWYQQALGQGPQFIFQYYREEENGRGNFPPRFSGLQFPNYSSELNVNALELDDSALYLCASSLPGLQQETQYFGPGTRLLVL.

The chain has TRBV27 and TRBJ2-1; a possible D gene is TRBD1 (6 bases). The CDR3 contains 15 residues. V shed 7 bases and J shed 9 bases, with 22 bases lying between them. Germline V lookup: CDR1 MNHEY, CDR2 SMNVEV (reference sequence). CDR3 protein: CASTASGQFLGEQFF. The CDR3 DNA follows: TGTGCCAGCACTGCCTCCGGACAGTTCCTTGGTGAGCAGTTCTTC.

The rearrangement links TRBV6-2 or TRBV6-3 to TRBJ1-3; D unresolved. The CDR3 loop spans 14 amino acids. CDR1 is MNHEY, CDR2 SVGEGT, per germline. With 0 bases removed from V and 4 bases from J, the gap between germline ends came to 7 bases. CDR3 residues: CASSYSGRGNTIYF. CDR3 nucleotides: TGTGCCAGCAGTTACTCTGGGCGGGGAAACACCATATATTTT.

The chain has TRBV4-1 and TRBJ2-7; TRBD1 aligns across 10 bases. Trimming took 4 bases from V and 2 from J; bases not matched to a gene: 5. The CDR3 length is 15 residues. In germline, CDR1 is MGHRA, CDR2 YSYEKL. Here the CDR3 DNA reads TGCGCCAGCAGCCGCGGACAGGGGGGGACCTACGAGCAGTACTTC. Protein sequence: CASSRGQGGTYEQYF.

The chain combines TRBV5-8 with TRBJ2-3; D may be TRBD1 or TRBD2 (5 bases each). V was cut by 3 bases and J by 0 bases, with 8 bases left in between. The CDR3 has 14 residues. Germline CDR1 and CDR2: SGHTS and YDEGEE. CDR3: CASSSRGSTDTQYF. The CDR3, as DNA: TGTGCCAGCAGCTCCCGGGGCAGCACAGATACGCAGTATTTT.

This chain joins TRBV19 and TRBJ2-7, with D perhaps given as TRBD1 or TRBD2 (7 bases each). This CDR3 comprises 13 residues. V was shortened by 4 bases and J by 4 bases, with 11 bases between the two germline ends. The germline gives CDR1 LNHDA, CDR2 SQIVND (reference sequence). CDR3 coding DNA: TGTGCCAGTAGTACAGGGGGGGAGTACGAGCAGTACTTC. Translation gives CASSTGGEYEQYF. The variable domain in full, with the rest retrieved from reference TRBV19 and TRBJ2-7, is DGGITQSPKYLFRKEGQNVTLSCEQNLNHDAMYWYRQDPGQGLRLIYYSQIVNDFQKGDIAEGYSVSREKKESFPLTVTSAQKNPTAFYLCASSTGGEYEQYFGPGTRLTVT.

The chain recombines TRBV28 with TRBJ2-7, with D maybe TRBD1 (6 bases). The CDR3 is 14 residues long. The ends were cut back, 5 bases at V and 4 bases at J, with 15 bases in the middle. The germline CDR1 and CDR2 sequences are MDHEN and SYDVKM. CDR3 nucleotide sequence: TGTGCCAGCAGTATAGGACAGTCCGCGTACGAGCAGTACTTC. Protein product: CASSIGQSAYEQYF.

V usage is TRBV5-1 and J usage is TRBJ1-4; no clear D gene. V lost 3 bases to trimming and J lost 0 bases, with 12 bases between them. The CDR3 is made up of 16 amino acids. CDR1 is SGHRS and CDR2 is YFSETQ in the germline V gene. DNA of the CDR3: TGCGCCAGCAGCTCCGGGCCCTCTACAACTAATGAAAAACTGTTTTTT. Residues: CASSSGPSTTNEKLFF.

This clone appeared a few times. This rearrangement joins TRBV4-3 to TRBJ2-7, with 10 bases lining up with TRBD2. After removal of 0 bases from V and 6 bases from J, the junction contained 2 bases not matched to a gene. This CDR3 comprises 14 residues. The germline CDR1 and CDR2 sequences are LGHNA and YSLEER. In nucleotides, the CDR3 is TGCGCCAGCAGCCAAGAAAGCGGGGGGGGCGAGCAGTACTTC. Protein: CASSQESGGGEQYF.

V usage is TRBV5-1 and J usage is TRBJ2-5, with D possibly matching TRBD2 (5 bases). The V and J ends lost 4 bases and 2 bases respectively, with 12 bases between them. This CDR3 contains 14 residues. In germline, CDR1 is SGHRS, CDR2 YFSETQ. DNA of the CDR3: TGCGCCAGCAGCCCGGGGTCGCTTCAAGAGACCCAGTACTTC. Translating it yields CASSPGSLQETQYF.

The V call is TRBV18, the J call TRBJ1-2; 10 bases agree with TRBD1. J lost 2 bases, V lost 3 bases, and 6 bases had no gene match. Germline CDR1 and CDR2: KGHSH and LQKENI. This CDR3 region has 16 residues. CDR3 nucleotides: TGTGCCAGCTCACCTCCTCAGGGACAGGGGAACTATGGCTACACCTTC. The encoded protein is CASSPPQGQGNYGYTF.

This chain connects TRBV5-8 to TRBJ2-2; D is unclear. The CDR3 is made up of 15 amino acids. Trimming cost V 3 bases and J 1 base, with 10 bases left between them. CDR1 is SGHTS, CDR2 YDEGEE, per germline. CDR3 in amino acids: CASSYPGLNTGELFF. As DNA, the CDR3 is TGTGCCAGCAGCTACCCGGGCCTGAACACCGGGGAGCTGTTTTTT.

J is TRBJ1-5 and V is TRBV7-8; D uncertain. Germline V CDR1 and CDR2: SGHVS, FQNEAQ. The ends were cut back, 8 bases at V and 6 bases at J, with 17 bases in the middle. The CDR3 has 14 amino acids. CDR3 region: CASGTSEGSQPQHF. As DNA, the CDR3 is TGTGCCAGCGGCACGTCCGAGGGAAGTCAGCCCCAGCATTTT.

This chain connects TRBV19 to TRBJ2-7; 7 positions agree with TRBD2. V trimming: 3 bases; J trimming: 2 bases; junction bases outside the gene matches: 4. CDR3 length equals 14 residues. Germline CDR1 LNHDA, CDR2 SQIVND (reference sequence). This chain's CDR3 is CASSISSGPYEQYF. CDR3 coding DNA: TGTGCCAGTAGTATCTCTAGCGGTCCCTACGAGCAGTACTTC.

This clone was observed once. The chain employs TRBV20-1 and TRBJ1-1; no firm D call. V was trimmed by 3 bases and J by 5 bases, leaving 16 bases between them. Germline loops: CDR1 DFQATT, CDR2 SNEGSKA (reference sequence). The CDR3 consists of 14 residues. CDR3 nucleotides: TGCAGTGCTAGTTACGGCAGTGTTTCGACTGAAGCTTTCTTT. Residues: CSASYGSVSTEAFF.

This chain joins TRBV12-5 and TRBJ2-2, with TRBD1 matching over 9 bases. Germline V gene data show CDR1 as LGHNT and CDR2 as FRNRAP. CDR3 length equals 15 residues. After removal of 3 bases from V and 5 bases from J, the junction contained 4 bases not matched to a gene. CDR3 loop: CASGFRGTGTGELFF. The DNA of the CDR3 is TGTGCTAGTGGTTTCCGGGGGACAGGGACCGGGGAGCTGTTTTTT.

The J gene is TRBJ2-7, the V gene TRBV6-2 or TRBV6-3; D may be TRBD1 (6 bases). The CDR3 totals 15 residues. The germline V gene encodes CDR1 MNHEY and CDR2 SVGEGT. The germline V and J ends were trimmed by 6 bases and 2 bases, with 17 bases remaining between them. This chain's CDR3 is CASSPDRSKAYEQYF. As DNA, the CDR3 is TGTGCCAGCAGCCCTGACAGGTCCAAGGCCTACGAGCAGTACTTC.

The chain uses TRBV7-9 and TRBJ2-7; TRBD2 matches 7 bases. J gave up 12 bases and V 8 bases, and 16 bases lay outside the gene matches. The CDR3 consists of 13 residues. Germline V gives CDR1 SEHNR, CDR2 FQNEAQ (reference sequence). This CDR3 reads CASGGGAGTAWYF. CDR3 in DNA: TGTGCCAGCGGTGGGGGAGCGGGAACCGCGTGGTACTTC. Full variable domain (missing parts from reference TRBV7-9 and TRBJ2-7): DTGVSQNPRHKITKRGQNVTFRCDPISEHNRLYWYRQTLGQGPEFLTYFQNEAQLEKSRLLSDRFSAERPKGSFSTLEIQRTEQGDSAMYLCASGGGAGTAWYFGPGTRLTVT.

The chain uses TRBV30 and TRBJ1-2; D ambiguous. CDR3 length: 14 residues. CDR1 GTSNPN and CDR2 SVGIG come from the germline V gene (reference sequence). V lost 2 bases, J lost 0 bases, and 10 bases lay in between. The CDR3 DNA reads TGTGCCTGGAGTTTATACCGGACTAACTATGGCTACACCTTC. Its translation is CAWSLYRTNYGYTF.

The chain couples TRBV24-1 to TRBJ1-3; D not resolved. CDR1 is KGHDR, CDR2 SFDVKD, per germline. The CDR3 has 16 residues. V lost 1 base and J lost 9, with 18 bases in between. CDR3 amino acids: CATSDLSPEPPGTIYF. The CDR3 nucleotides are TGTGCCACCAGTGATTTAAGTCCAGAACCGCCGGGCACCATATATTTT.

This rearrangement joins TRBV6-5 to TRBJ2-1; tentative D call: TRBD2 (6 bases). Germline V CDR1 and CDR2: MNHEY, SVGAGI. Trimming shortened V by 2 bases and J by 10 bases, and 6 bases separated the two germline ends. The CDR3 covers 11 residues. The CDR3 DNA reads TGTGCCAGCAGTTACGCGGGGGAGCAGTTCTTC. Its translation: CASSYAGEQFF.

The chain joins TRBV28 to TRBJ1-5; TRBD1 matches 7 bases. The CDR3 runs to 14 residues. Trimming at V came to 5 bases and at J to 2 bases, leaving 3 bases not matched to a gene. Germline V gene lookup returns CDR1 MDHEN and CDR2 SYDVKM. Here the CDR3 reads CASSTGTGNQPQHF. The CDR3 region has the DNA TGTGCCAGCAGTACCGGGACAGGCAATCAGCCCCAGCATTTT.

This chain uses TRBV23-1 with TRBJ1-1, with D possibly matching TRBD1 (6 bases). TRBV23-1 is labeled an ORF, and its function is uncertain. This CDR3 is built from 12 residues. The V end lost 7 bases, the J end lost 1 base, and 7 bases lay between the germline ends. This chain's CDR3 is CASTQGNTEAFF. The CDR3 DNA is TGCGCCAGCACACAGGGGAACACTGAAGCTTTCTTT.

This clone was seen only once. The gene calls are TRBV7-9 and TRBJ1-1; weak D call: TRBD1 (5 bases). This CDR3 comprises 15 residues. The germline V gene encodes CDR1 SEHNR and CDR2 FQNEAQ (reference sequence). Between the trimmed V and J ends, which lost 3 bases and 0 bases, there was a span of 11 bases. The chain's CDR3 is CASSFPGTMNTEAFF. The CDR3 coding sequence is TGTGCCAGCAGCTTTCCCGGGACTATGAACACTGAAGCTTTCTTT.

The V and J genes are TRBV7-9 and TRBJ1-1; tentative D call: TRBD1 (6 bases). The CDR3 loop spans 14 amino acids. The germline CDR1 and CDR2 sequences are SEHNR and FQNEAQ (reference sequence). The ends were cut back, 4 bases at V and 8 bases at J, with 17 bases in the middle. The DNA of the CDR3 is TGTGCCAGCAGCTCTACACCTCCCGGGACAGAAGCTTTCTTT. This codes for CASSSTPPGTEAFF.

The V and J genes are TRBV28 and TRBJ2-7, with 9 bases aligning to TRBD1. The CDR3 is 14 residues long. Germline CDR1 and CDR2: MDHEN and SYDVKM. Trimming at V came to 6 bases and at J to 6 bases, leaving 9 bases not matched to a gene. CDR3 sequence (DNA): TGTGCCAGCAGCTCCGGGACAGGGTTTGCCGAGCAGTACTTC. Translating it yields CASSSGTGFAEQYF.